Included here is one T cell receptor (beta chain) sequence, with context. Its antigen remains unidentified. Template-switching 5'RACE yielded the TCR cDNA; a universal primer site and UMIs were added in the process. TCRdb called the 5' RACE reads again in MiXCR, with one record for every CDR3 protein. This sample yields approximately 250,000 distinct CDR3 sequences, of which roughly 4% are seen a single time; 15% to 20% belongs to the top ten. The sample belongs to a study of T cells after yellow fever vaccination. For the study at large: Preparation of the low-cell-number fractions used SMART-Seq v4 Ultra Low Input. Findings of the study overall: Sorted repertoires could include abundant contaminating clonotypes from bulk cells. Reappearance after the booster was observed for most primary-vaccination clones (roughly 97% CD4, almost 90% CD8).

The V gene's germline CDR1 is SGHRS and CDR2 YFSETQ. This CDR3 region has 15 residues. With 4 bases removed from V and 5 bases from J, the gap between germline ends came to 18 bases. The rearrangement uses TRBV5-1 and TRBJ2-5, with D unresolved. The receptor was derived from a man between 18 and 29 years old who received the YFV17D yellow fever vaccine. The source was PBMCs, collected 15 days after the yellow fever booster vaccination. CDR3 amino acids: CASSPPSRFWETQYF. CDR3 bases: TGCGCCAGCAGCCCCCCTAGTCGGTTCTGGGAGACCCAGTACTTC. The whole variable domain, filled in from reference TRBV5-1 and TRBJ2-5, reads KAGVTQTPRYLIKTRGQQVTLSCSPISGHRSVSWYQQTPGQGLQFLFEYFSETQRNKGNFPGRFSGRQFSNSRSEMNVSTLELGDSALYLCASSPPSRFWETQYFGPGTRLLVL.